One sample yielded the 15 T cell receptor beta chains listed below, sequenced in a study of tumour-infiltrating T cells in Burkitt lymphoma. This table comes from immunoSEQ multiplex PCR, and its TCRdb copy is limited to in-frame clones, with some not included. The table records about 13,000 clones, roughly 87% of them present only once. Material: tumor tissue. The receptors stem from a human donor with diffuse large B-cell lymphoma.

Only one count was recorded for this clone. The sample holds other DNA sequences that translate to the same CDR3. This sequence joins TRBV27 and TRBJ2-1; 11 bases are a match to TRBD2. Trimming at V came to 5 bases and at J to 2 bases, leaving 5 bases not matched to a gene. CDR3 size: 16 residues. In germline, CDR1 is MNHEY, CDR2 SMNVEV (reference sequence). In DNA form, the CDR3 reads TGTGCCAGCAGTCCCCTAGCGGGGGGTCCCTACAATGAGCAGTTCTTC. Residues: CASSPLAGGPYNEQFF.

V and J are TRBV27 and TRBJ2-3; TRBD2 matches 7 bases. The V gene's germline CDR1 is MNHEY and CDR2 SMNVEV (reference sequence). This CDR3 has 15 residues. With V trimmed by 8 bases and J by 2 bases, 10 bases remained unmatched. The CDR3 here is CASSLGGTATDTQYF. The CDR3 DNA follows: TGTGCCAGCTCCCTGGGAGGGACGGCCACAGATACGCAGTATTTT.

CDR3 in amino acids: CASSIPRGGYEQYF. CDR3 sequence (DNA): TGTGCCAGTAGTATTCCAAGGGGAGGCTACGAGCAGTACTTC. This sequence joins TRBV19 and TRBJ2-7; perhaps TRBD2 as D (6 bases). Per the germline V gene, CDR1 is LNHDA and CDR2 is SQIVND (reference sequence). The CDR3 contains 14 residues. The V end was cut by 3 bases, the J end by 3 bases, with 12 bases between.

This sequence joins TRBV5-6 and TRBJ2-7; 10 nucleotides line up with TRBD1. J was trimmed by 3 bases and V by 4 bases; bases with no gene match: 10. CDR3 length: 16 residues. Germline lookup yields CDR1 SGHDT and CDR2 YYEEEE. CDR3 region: CASSSYGQGDLYEQYF. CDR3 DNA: TGTGCCAGCAGCAGCTATGGACAGGGGGATCTCTACGAGCAGTACTTC.

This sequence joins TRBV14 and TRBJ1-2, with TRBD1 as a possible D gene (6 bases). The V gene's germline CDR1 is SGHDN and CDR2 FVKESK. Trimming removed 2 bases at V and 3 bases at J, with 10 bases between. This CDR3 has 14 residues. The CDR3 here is CASSQQGRHYGYTF. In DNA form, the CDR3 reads TGTGCCAGCAGCCAACAGGGGAGACACTATGGCTACACCTTC.

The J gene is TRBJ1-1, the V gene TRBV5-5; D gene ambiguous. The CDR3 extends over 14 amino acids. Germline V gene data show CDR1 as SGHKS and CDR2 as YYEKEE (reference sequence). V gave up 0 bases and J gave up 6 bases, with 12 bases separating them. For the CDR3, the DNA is TGTGCCAGCAGCTTGGCCCTGGAGTTCCCTGAAGCTTTCTTT. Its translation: CASSLALEFPEAFF.

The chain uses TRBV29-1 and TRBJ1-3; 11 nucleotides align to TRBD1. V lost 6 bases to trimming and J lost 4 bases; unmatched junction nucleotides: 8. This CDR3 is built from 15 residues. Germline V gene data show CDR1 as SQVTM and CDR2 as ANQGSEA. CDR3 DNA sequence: TGCAGCGTAGCCGGACAGGGGGCATCGGGAAACACCATATATTTT. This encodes CSVAGQGASGNTIYF.

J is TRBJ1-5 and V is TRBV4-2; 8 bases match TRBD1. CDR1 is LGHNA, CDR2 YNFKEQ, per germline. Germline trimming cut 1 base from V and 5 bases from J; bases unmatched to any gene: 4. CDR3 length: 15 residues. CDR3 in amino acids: CASSQGQGADQPQHF. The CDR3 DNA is TGTGCCAGCAGCCAAGGGCAGGGGGCTGATCAGCCCCAGCATTTT.

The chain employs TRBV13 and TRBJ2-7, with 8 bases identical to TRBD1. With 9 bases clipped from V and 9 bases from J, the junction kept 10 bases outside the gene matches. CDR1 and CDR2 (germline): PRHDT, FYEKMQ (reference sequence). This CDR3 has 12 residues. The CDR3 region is CASSTGVRGQYF. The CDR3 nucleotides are TGTGCCAGTTCGACAGGGGTTAGAGGGCAGTACTTC.

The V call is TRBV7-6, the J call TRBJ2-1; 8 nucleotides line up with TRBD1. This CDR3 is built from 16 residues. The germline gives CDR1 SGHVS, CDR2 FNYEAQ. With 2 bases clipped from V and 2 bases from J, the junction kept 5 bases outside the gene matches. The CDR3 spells CASSLFGTGTYNEQFF. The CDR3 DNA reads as TGTGCCAGCAGCTTATTTGGGACAGGAACCTACAATGAGCAGTTCTTC.

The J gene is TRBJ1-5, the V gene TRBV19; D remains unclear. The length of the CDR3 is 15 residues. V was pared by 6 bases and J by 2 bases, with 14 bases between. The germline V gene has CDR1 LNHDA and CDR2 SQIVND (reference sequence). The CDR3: CASRSGSWGNQPQHF. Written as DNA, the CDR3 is TGTGCCAGTAGGTCAGGTAGTTGGGGCAATCAGCCCCAGCATTTT.

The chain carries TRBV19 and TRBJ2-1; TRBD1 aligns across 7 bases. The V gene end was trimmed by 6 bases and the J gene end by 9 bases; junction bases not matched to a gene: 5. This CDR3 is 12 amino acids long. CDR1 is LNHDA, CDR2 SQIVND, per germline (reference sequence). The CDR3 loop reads CASRTGVGEQFF. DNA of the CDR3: TGTGCCAGTAGAACAGGGGTGGGTGAGCAGTTCTTC.

Written as DNA, the CDR3 is TGTGCCAGCAGCTTAGTAGGGCAGACTGAAGGCTACACCTTC. Amino acid sequence: CASSLVGQTEGYTF. The chain combines TRBV7-2 with TRBJ1-2; no clear D gene. Per the germline V gene, CDR1 is SGHTA and CDR2 is FQGNSA. The V gene lost 1 base and the J gene lost 8 bases, with 14 bases spanning the gap. The CDR3 is 14 amino acids.

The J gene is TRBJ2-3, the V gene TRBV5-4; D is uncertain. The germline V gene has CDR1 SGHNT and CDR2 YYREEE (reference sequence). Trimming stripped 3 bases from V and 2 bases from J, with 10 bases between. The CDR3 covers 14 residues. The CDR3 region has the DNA TGTGCCAGCAGCTCCTTGGGGTTCACAGATACGCAGTATTTT. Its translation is CASSSLGFTDTQYF.

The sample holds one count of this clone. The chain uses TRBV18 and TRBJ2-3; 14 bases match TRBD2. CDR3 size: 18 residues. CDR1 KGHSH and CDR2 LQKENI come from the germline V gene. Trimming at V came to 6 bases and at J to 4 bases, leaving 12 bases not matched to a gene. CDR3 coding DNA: TGTGCCAGCTCTTCAGGGACTAGCGGGAGCGGGAGCGCAGATACGCAGTATTTT. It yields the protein CASSSGTSGSGSADTQYF.